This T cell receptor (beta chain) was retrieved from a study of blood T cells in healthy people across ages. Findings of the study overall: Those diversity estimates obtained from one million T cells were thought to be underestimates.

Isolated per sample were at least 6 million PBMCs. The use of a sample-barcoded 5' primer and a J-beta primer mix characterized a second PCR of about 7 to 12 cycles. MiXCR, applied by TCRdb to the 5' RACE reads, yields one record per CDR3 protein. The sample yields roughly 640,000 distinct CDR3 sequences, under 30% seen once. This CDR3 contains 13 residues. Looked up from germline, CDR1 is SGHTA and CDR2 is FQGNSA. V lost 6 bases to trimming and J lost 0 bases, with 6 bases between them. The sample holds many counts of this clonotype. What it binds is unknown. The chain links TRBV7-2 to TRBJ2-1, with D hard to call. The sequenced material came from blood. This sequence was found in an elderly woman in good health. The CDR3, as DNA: TGTGCCAGCAGTCTCGCCTCCTACAATGAGCAGTTCTTC. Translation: CASSLASYNEQFF.